A single T cell receptor beta chain is shown here with its context. The antigen is unknown. Repeated repertoire sampling spanned the course of chemoradiotherapy. Assay: immunoSEQ multiplex PCR; the TCRdb copy retains only in-frame clones and omits some. This sample carries under 85,000 clones, around nine tenths of them seen once, and the ten largest clones take around 3.8%. This sample is part of a study of chemoradiotherapy in HPV16-positive cancers. Notes on the study in general: HPV-responsive T-cell expansion during chemoradiotherapy was linked to improved recurrence-free survival in HPV16-positive patients. Candidate HPV-specific clones and E7-related TCR motifs grew in tumor during treatment.

The germline V gene encodes CDR1 WSHSY and CDR2 SAAADI. V was cut by 10 bases and J by 4 bases, with 15 bases left in between. The CDR3 has 13 residues. The sample consisted of blood, taken from a patient who underwent chemoradiotherapy. The chain has TRBV10-2 and TRBJ2-3, with D perhaps TRBD1 or TRBD2 (6 bases each). This sequence originates from a human donor with HPV-associated anogenital cancer. CDR3 residues: CAIGGPPPDTQYF. DNA of the CDR3: TGCGCCATAGGGGGGCCTCCCCCAGATACGCAGTATTTT.